This T cell receptor beta chain was observed in a study of blood T cell repertoires in COVID-19 (dated by TCRdb to about 2020). Background on the whole study: Samples covering the acute and convalescent phases of COVID-19 were provided by collaborators in the United States, Italy and Spain. The prospective study material was composed of cDNA or gDNA derived from T cells, B-cell-depleted T cells, or PBMCs. Subjects who had been exposed to COVID-19, were actively infected with it, or had recovered from it provided the deeply sampled blood TCRbeta repertoires that made up the dataset. A freely available public database, intended as a resource for researchers studying the immune response to SARS-CoV-2, is where the repertoires were released. Samples were obtained from the ongoing ImmuneRACE study (first 160 participants) and from 1,254 subjects provided by 6 global collaborators. Nearly every sample came with metadata listing a de-identified subject ID, COVID-19 status, age in years and sex. HLA class I and class II types, where available, came from metadata supplied by the sample provider rather than from assay-based typing.

About this clone itself: Its binding antigen is unknown. No base qualities exist here, and no much larger clone lies one base off it.

Trimming costs V 0 bases and J 4 bases, and their ends lie 13 bases apart. Including cysteine and phenylalanine, the CDR3 has 15 amino acids. Only the CDR3 DNA is retained, 45 bases long and in frame from the first base. From the germline V gene, CDR1 is SGHRS and CDR2 is YFSETQ. What the authors observed across the whole study: The quantity of clinical and demographic metadata differed by source and by participant and was supplied without curation.

TCRbeta CDR3 regions were amplified from genomic DNA by means of the immunoSEQ Assay, a bias-controlled multiplex PCR. The paper's data handling went like this. Nucleated cell counts per sample were estimated from amplification of reference gene primers within the assay. To quantify the absolute abundance of each unique TCRbeta CDR3 rearrangement, sequence reads were collapsed and filtered. For each sample, productive Simpson clonality was calculated as the square root of Simpson's diversity index across productive rearrangements. The immuneACCESS repertoire file appears here via TCRdb, limited to in-frame rearrangements. These files lack a portion of the clones; in checked studies, under half of the deficit traces to unresolved V genes, and the cause of the others is not known. V and J calls plus clone size are reproduced from that table; the DNA served to infer D and trimming. Counted in this sample were 95,000 to 150,000 clones; just under 80% of them appeared once. Roughly 17% of the sample is in the top ten clones.

Collaborating institutions collected whole blood in K2EDTA tubes following their own protocols. For TCRbeta analysis, collaborator samples were shipped as frozen whole blood, as isolated PBMCs, or as DNA extracted from either sample type. The TCR comes from a man aged 55-75 years with active or convalescent COVID-19. Sequences were obtained from peripheral blood. Here the chain combines TRBV5-1 and TRBJ2-5, with a tentative D gene TRBD1 over 6 matching bases. The DNA sequence is TGCGCCAGCAGCTTGGCTCAGGGGTTGGGAGAGACCCAGTACTTC. Translation gives CASSLAQGLGETQYF.